The clone carrying this T cell receptor (beta chain) is a singleton in its sample. Its antigen is not identified. This sample is part of a study of shared clonotypes between healthy human individuals. Study findings and constraints: All-four-donor shared clonotypes had higher generation probabilities than non-shared clonotypes did.

The V gene's germline CDR1 is SNHLY and CDR2 FYNNEI. The CDR3 totals 17 residues. The V segment lost 6 bases and the J segment 1 base; nucleotides outside the gene matches: 8. Naive CD8 cells comprised CD45RO-negative, CCR7-positively selected cells, excluding terminally differentiated effector memory CD45RA+ cells. The donors were all Caucasian adults (living in Nashville, Tennessee). The protocol was immunoSEQ multiplex PCR, while the TCRdb copy is restricted to in-frame clones and leaves out a portion. The profile shows millions of clones, approximately 94% of them singletons. The sample consisted of naive CD8+ T cells sorted from blood. V usage is TRBV2 and J usage is TRBJ2-7, with 14 bases fitting TRBD2. The origin of this receptor is a man younger than 35 in good health. The CDR3 reads CASRESGLAGESYEQYF. The CDR3 DNA sequence: TGTGCCAGCAGGGAATCGGGACTAGCGGGAGAGTCCTACGAGCAGTACTTC.